This TCR beta chain derives from a study of blood T cells in healthy people across ages. This CDR3 spans 12 amino acids. The germline CDR1 and CDR2 sequences are SQVTM and ANQGSEA. Trimming cost V 5 bases and J 10 bases, with 14 bases left between them. It was with a sample-barcoded 5' primer and a J-beta primer mix that a second PCR of roughly 6 to 11 cycles was run. From the 5' RACE reads, TCRdb called clonotypes with MiXCR, one entry per CDR3 protein. The sample comprises more than 650,000 distinct CDR3 sequences, roughly 53% of which are singletons, and roughly 37% rests with the top ten. Sequenced material: blood. This TCR was recovered from a man of 80 years or more in good health. This rearrangement joins TRBV29-1 to TRBJ2-2; D possibly corresponds to TRBD2 (6 bases). CDR3 sequence: CSVRRGDEELFF. The DNA of the CDR3 is TGCAGCGTTAGGCGGGGAGACGAGGAGCTGTTTTTT.